This T cell receptor (beta chain) originates from a study of regulatory T cells in long-lasting Graves disease. Points from the study as a whole: Among samples with persistent disease, TRBV28, TRBJ1-2 and TRBJ2-5 were favored.

With respect to this clonotype: Its antigen is as yet unknown.

Germline V gives CDR1 LNHDA, CDR2 SQIVND (reference sequence). This CDR3 has 15 residues. Trimming at V came to 7 bases and at J to 0 bases, leaving 7 bases not matched to a gene. The time point is: persistent/refractory GD, antithyroid drugs over 5 years with positive TRAb. PBMCs were the source of the RNA used for TCR sequencing. Arm-PCR with iRepertoire HTBI primers amplified the CDR3 regions for these TCR beta libraries. Study processing details: From all samples, identification returned 12 to 15 TRBJ and approximately 63 TRBV segments. Using its own MiXCR run on the multiplex PCR reads, TCRdb lists one record per CDR3 protein. The V and J calls reflect TCRdb's pipeline rather than the authors' work. The data contain roughly 400,000 distinct CDR3 sequences, around 20% of them singletons.

The chain links TRBV19 to TRBJ2-7, with 9 bases matching TRBD1. The specimen comprised peripheral blood mononuclear cells (PBMCs), sampled when the disease was refractory, from a patient treated with antithyroid drugs. The clonotype originates from a female donor with Graves disease. The DNA for the CDR3 is TGTGCCAGTAAACGGGGACAGGGTAGCTCCTACGAGCAGTACTTC. Translating it yields CASKRGQGSSYEQYF.